What follows is one TCR beta chain and its context. Its antigen remains unidentified. Base-call qualities are not available, and no considerably larger clone is one nucleotide away. Systemically healthy Caucasian individuals from Russia, 39 in total and aged roughly 6 to 95 years, were included as donors. Around 9.8 milliliters of peripheral blood were collected from each donor into EDTA-treated Vacutainer tubes. Ficoll-Paque density-gradient centrifugation was used to isolate PBMCs, with at least 6 million obtained per sample. Trizol reagent was used to extract total RNA from the PBMCs, yielding at least 6 micrograms per sample. For every donor, flow cytometry on a PBMC aliquot measured the percentage of naive CD45RAhigh/CD27high T cells. The sample comes from a study of blood T cells in healthy people across ages (dated by TCRdb to the mid-2010s). Describing the broader study: In model experiments, roughly one uniquely barcoded TCR beta cDNA molecule per two T cells was captured by template switching. Age-related changes in TCR beta repertoire diversity were measured in the study by deep sequencing normalized with unique cDNA molecular identifiers. The donors were divided into four age groups: young (average roughly 17 years), middle-aged (around 37), aged (approximately 64) and long-lived (around 87). Donors of different ages were randomly distributed across sequencing lanes to avoid experimental bias. Using the same blood draw, the study looked at two additional independent replicas of 1 million unique cDNA reads for two donors, one aged 18 to 29 and the other aged 80 or older.

The study at large found these results: Total diversity estimates from one million sequenced T cells were considered lower bounds and underestimates. Because donor CMV infection status was unknown, age-related changes in expanded clonotypes were potentially confounded. As age increased, observed TCR beta diversity per million T cells dropped in a roughly linear way, and a significant reduction was already evident by age about 40. Since profiling was done on bulk unsorted PBMCs, naive and antigen-experienced compartments could not be conclusively compared. The long-lived group showed more naive CD4+ T cells, fewer expanded clones and increased TCR diversity than the aged group, suggesting age selection. A strong correlation was found between observed TCR beta diversity and the percentage of naive T cells measured by flow cytometry.

Libraries were built with 5' RACE. The sequencer was an Illumina HiSeq 2500. A second about 7 to 12 cycle PCR used a sample-barcoded 5' primer and a J-beta primer mix. Each TCR beta cDNA molecule received a unique molecular identifier from a template-switch 5' adaptor carrying 12 random nucleotides. At least 3 million CDR3-containing paired-end reads were obtained from each sample. First-strand cDNA synthesis was performed from all RNA using the Mint cDNA synthesis kit, with priming by a TRBC-specific oligonucleotide. All cDNA was treated with uracil-DNA glycosylase and then went through a first 18-cycle PCR with the universal primers M1SS and BC2_uni_R. As for the authors' bioinformatics: Each sample was normalized by randomly selecting 1 million high-quality reads, each carrying a distinct molecular identifier. Instead of being binned into consensus sequences, reads with shared molecular identifiers were discarded. MiTCR, set to a Q25 quality threshold and the strictest error-elimination algorithm, was used for CDR3 identification, clonotype clustering and error correction. Lower-bound total TCR beta diversity was estimated with a nonparametric unseen species model using Euler transformation. TCRdb trimmed the raw reads at Q25, called clones with MiXCR and kept productive beta chains. Records with the same CDR3 protein are collapsed into one entry carrying the most frequent genes and DNA. It is TCRdb's table, rather than the study itself, that gives the V and J calls and clone size. The sample includes about 1.6 million distinct CDR3 sequences, with roughly a third observed a single time. Of the sample, roughly 10% is held by the ten largest clones.

The germline V gene (reference sequence) gives CDR1 as DFQATT and CDR2 as SNEGSKA. The V end gives up 4 bases and the J end 5 bases, leaving 11 bases in the junction not matched to a gene. The CDR3 contains 15 residues, cysteine and phenylalanine counted. Only the CDR3 part of the read is kept: 45 bases, read in frame from the first base. The sequence is built from TRBV20-1 and TRBJ2-7, and 10 junction bases match TRBD1. The origin of this receptor is a woman younger than 45 in good health. The sample taken for sequencing was blood. The DNA sequence follows: TGCAGTGCTATTAACATAAGACAGGGGGCAAACGAGCAGTACTTC. It specifies CSAINIRQGANEQYF.